This T cell receptor beta chain was retrieved from a study of T cells in Graves' hyperthyroidism and ophthalmopathy. Clinical symptoms, serum thyroxine, TRAb, thyroid ultrasound and orbital computed tomography informed diagnoses. This clonotype was counted only a few times. Germline assignment: CDR1 SGHNT and CDR2 YYREEE (reference sequence). There are 15 residues in the CDR3. V shed 4 bases and J shed 9 bases, with 20 bases lying between them. RNA transcripts were the template for amplifying TCR beta CDR3 regions. Carried out on the TCR CDR3, a first-round RT-PCR used the HTBI primer set. Using its own MiXCR run on the multiplex PCR reads, TCRdb lists one record per CDR3 protein. Of some 350,000 distinct CDR3 sequences in the sample, approximately 13% were seen once.

The receptor was derived from a woman between 40 and 55 years old with Graves' ophthalmopathy. The sequencing input was blood. This chain uses TRBV5-4 with TRBJ2-1; TRBD2 is a possible D gene (6 bases). The CDR3 here is CASSPRRARLGEQFF. As DNA, the CDR3 is TGTGCCAGCAGCCCCAGGAGGGCTCGCTTGGGTGAGCAGTTCTTC.